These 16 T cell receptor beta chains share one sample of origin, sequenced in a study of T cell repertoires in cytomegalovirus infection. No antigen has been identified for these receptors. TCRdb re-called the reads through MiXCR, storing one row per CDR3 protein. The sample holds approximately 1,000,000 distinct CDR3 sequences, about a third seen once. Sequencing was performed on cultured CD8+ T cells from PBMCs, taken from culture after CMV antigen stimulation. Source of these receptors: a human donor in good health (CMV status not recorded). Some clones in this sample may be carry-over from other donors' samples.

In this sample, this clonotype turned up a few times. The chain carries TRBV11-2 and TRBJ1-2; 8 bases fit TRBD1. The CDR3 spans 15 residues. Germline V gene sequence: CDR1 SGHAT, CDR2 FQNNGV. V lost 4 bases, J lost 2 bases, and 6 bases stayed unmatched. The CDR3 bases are TGTGCCAGCAGCTCTATGGACAGGGAGAACTATGGCTACACCTTC. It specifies CASSSMDRENYGYTF.

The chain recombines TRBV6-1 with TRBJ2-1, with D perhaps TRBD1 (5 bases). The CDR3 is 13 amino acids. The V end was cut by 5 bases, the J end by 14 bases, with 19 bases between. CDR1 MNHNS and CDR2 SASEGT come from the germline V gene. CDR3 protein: CASSTRPDTVEFF. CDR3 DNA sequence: TGTGCCAGCAGTACACGGCCGGACACAGTGGAGTTCTTC.

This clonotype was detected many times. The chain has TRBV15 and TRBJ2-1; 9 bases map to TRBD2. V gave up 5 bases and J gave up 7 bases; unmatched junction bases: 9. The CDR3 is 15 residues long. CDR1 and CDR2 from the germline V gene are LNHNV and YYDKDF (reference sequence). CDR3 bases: TGTGCCACCAGCTCCAGACTAGCGGAATTTAATGAGCAGTTCTTC. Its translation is CATSSRLAEFNEQFF.

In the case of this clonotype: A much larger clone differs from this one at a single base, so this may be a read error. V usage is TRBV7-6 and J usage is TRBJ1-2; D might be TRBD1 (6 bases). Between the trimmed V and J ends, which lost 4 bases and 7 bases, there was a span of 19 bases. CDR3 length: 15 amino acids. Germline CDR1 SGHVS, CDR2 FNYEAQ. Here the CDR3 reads CASSSNLYRVRGYTF. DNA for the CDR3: TGTGCCAGCAGCTCCAACCTGTACAGGGTTCGTGGCTACACCTTC.

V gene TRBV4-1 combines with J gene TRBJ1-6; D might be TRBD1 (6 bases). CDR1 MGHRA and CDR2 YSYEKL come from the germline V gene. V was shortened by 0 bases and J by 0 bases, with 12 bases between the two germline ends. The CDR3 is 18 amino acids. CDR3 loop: CASSQENQGSSYNSPLHF. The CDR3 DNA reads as TGCGCCAGCAGCCAAGAGAACCAGGGGAGCTCCTATAATTCACCCCTCCACTTT.

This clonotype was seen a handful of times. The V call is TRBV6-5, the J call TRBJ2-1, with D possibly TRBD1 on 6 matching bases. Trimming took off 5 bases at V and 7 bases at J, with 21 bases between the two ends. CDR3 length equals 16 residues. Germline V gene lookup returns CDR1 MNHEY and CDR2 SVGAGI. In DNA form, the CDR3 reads TGTGCCAGCAGTCTAGAGGACAGTCACCTAGGGAATGAGCAGTTCTTC. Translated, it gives CASSLEDSHLGNEQFF.

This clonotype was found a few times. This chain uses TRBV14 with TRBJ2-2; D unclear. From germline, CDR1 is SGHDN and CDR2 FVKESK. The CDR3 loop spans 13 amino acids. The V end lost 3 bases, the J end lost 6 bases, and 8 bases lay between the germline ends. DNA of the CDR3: TGTGCCAGCAGCCAGGAAAGGGCCGGGGAGCTGTTTTTT. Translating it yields CASSQERAGELFF.

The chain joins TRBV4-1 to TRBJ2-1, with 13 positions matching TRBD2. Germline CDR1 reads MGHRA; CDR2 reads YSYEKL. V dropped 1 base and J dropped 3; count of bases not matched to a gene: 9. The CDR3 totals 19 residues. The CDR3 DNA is TGCGCCAGCAGCCAAGCCCCAGGACTAGCGGGAGACTTCTACAATGAGCAGTTCTTC. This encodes CASSQAPGLAGDFYNEQFF.

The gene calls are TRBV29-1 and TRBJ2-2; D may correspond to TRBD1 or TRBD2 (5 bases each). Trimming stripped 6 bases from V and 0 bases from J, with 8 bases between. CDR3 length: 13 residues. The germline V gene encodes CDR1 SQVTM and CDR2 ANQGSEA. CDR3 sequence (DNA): TGCAGCGTCGGGACCTCGAACACCGGGGAGCTGTTTTTT. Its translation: CSVGTSNTGELFF.

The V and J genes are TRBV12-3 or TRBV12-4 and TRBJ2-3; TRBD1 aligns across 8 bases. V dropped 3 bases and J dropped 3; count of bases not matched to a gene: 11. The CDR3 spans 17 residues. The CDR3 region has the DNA TGTGCCAGCAGTTTCGCCATCCAGGGGGCAGGGACAGATACGCAGTATTTT. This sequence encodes CASSFAIQGAGTDTQYF.

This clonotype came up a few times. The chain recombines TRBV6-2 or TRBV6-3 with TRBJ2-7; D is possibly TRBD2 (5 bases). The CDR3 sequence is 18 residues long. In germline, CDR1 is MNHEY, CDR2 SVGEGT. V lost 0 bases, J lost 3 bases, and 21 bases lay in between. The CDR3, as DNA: TGTGCCAGCAGTTACTCGCGGGTAGGCCGAACCCCCCTCTACGAGCAGTACTTC. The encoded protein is CASSYSRVGRTPLYEQYF.

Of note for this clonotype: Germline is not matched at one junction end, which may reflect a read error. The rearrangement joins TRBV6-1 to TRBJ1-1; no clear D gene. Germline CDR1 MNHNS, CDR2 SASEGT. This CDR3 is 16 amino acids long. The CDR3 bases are TGTGCCAGCCCTCCCAGAGCCCTCGGCTGGAACACTGAAGCTTCCTTT. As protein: CASPPRALGWNTEASF.

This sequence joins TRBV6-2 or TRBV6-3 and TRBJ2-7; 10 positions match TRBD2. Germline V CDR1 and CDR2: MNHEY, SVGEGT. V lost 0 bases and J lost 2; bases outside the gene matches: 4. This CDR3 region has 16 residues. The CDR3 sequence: CASSYSLAGAPYEQYV. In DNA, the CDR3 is TGTGCCAGCAGTTACTCGCTAGCGGGGGCCCCCTACGAGCAGTACGTC.

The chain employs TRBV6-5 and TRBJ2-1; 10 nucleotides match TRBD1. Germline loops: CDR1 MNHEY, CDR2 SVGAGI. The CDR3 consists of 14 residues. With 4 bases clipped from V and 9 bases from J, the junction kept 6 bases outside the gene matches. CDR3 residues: CASSLGTGVVEQFF. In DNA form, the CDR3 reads TGTGCCAGCAGTTTAGGGACAGGGGTCGTTGAGCAGTTCTTC.

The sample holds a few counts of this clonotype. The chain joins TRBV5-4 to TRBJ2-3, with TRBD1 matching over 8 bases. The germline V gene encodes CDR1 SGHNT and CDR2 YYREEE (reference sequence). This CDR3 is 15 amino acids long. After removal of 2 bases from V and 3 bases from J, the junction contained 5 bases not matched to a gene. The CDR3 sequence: CASSLTTGGTDTQYF. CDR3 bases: TGTGCCAGCAGCTTAACTACAGGGGGGACAGATACGCAGTATTTT.

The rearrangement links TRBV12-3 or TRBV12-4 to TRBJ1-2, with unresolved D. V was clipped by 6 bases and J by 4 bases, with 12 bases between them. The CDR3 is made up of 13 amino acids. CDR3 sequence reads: CASSPSGIYGYTF. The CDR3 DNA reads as TGTGCCAGCAGCCCGAGCGGCATCTATGGCTACACCTTC.